This note documents a single T cell receptor (beta chain) sequence. No antigen is known for it. The cohort was made up of approximately 670 healthy bone marrow donors. All cohort members were sampled while nominally healthy, although unrecorded immune exposures were likely present. The donor was CMV seronegative and belonged to the group of over 300 seronegative cohort members. A peripheral blood sample was collected from each donor, and TCR beta sequencing was performed on peripheral blood mononuclear cells. The Qiagen DNeasy Blood Extraction Kit was used to extract genomic DNA from the blood cell samples. The library relied on the immunoSEQ multiplex PCR assay. The multiplex PCR relied on a mix of 60 forward primers for TCR Vbeta segments and 13 reverse primers for TCR Jbeta segments. Amplification of the CDR3 region of rearranged TCR beta genes was performed with a multiplex PCR assay on genomic DNA. The Illumina HiSeq System was used to sequence the amplified TCR beta libraries as 87-base-pair reads. Turning to the authors' computational methods: Across the 700 or so repertoires, a later analysis counted roughly 84 million unique TCR beta chains, roughly 11 million of which were shared by at least two donors. To remove PCR and sequencing errors, raw reads were error-corrected and collapsed into unique sequences using a nearest-neighbor algorithm that merged closely related sequences. Alignment of CDR3 sequences to IMGT reference sequences was used to assign V, D and J gene segments. For a sequence to be retained, at least a six-nucleotide match to both a V gene segment and a J gene segment was required. Rearrangements were called productive when the CDR3 lacked stop codons and stayed in frame with V and J; all others were non-productive. Following IMGT convention, CDR3 was defined as the stretch from the second conserved V-encoded cysteine up to the conserved J-encoded phenylalanine. In an earlier analysis of some 550 of the donors, sequences lacking an unambiguous match to a single V gene segment were excluded. An earlier analysis of a few hundred of the donors called V segments functional above 56.7% productive rearrangements and segregating when the between-donor standard deviation exceeded 5%. A statistical classification framework was developed to diagnose cytomegalovirus status using the catalog of TCR beta chain sequences. V and J gene assignment, in a later analysis, came from comparing TCR nucleotide sequences with IMGT/GENE-DB human TR gene sequences. The TCRdist pipeline was used in a later analysis to assign CDR3 sequences and most-parsimonious VDJ recombination scenarios. In a later analysis, each TCR beta chain was defined by its CDR3 amino acid sequence together with its V-gene family, and reads without a unique V-gene family were excluded. To address suspected cross-contamination and a sequencing artifact, a later analysis removed 592 highly shared, low-generation-probability nucleotide sequences. In a later analysis, a clonal expansion index for each public chain was calculated from normalized within-repertoire ranks of inferred template counts. Generation probabilities in a later analysis came from a VDJ recombination model fitted to out-of-frame rearrangements, and those results were checked against IGoR. A later analysis scored TCR-TCR, TCR-HLA and TCR-CMV co-occurrence with hypergeometric tests, applying a repertoire-size bias correction to TCR pairs. A later analysis estimated false discovery rates by permuting HLA or CMV assignments 20 times. A later analysis grouped co-occurring TCRs with DBSCAN, adding TCRdist sequence similarity when clustering within HLA-allele-positive subsets. Repertoires with fewer than 30,000 or more than 120,000 public chains, plus five repertoires with anomalous nucleotide sharing, were excluded from co-occurrence clustering. The source is immuneACCESS, and TCRdb retained only in-frame sequences with V and J called. Part of the clones is not carried over; for the studies checked, unresolved V genes explain less than half of this, and the remainder is unexplained. V and J calls plus clone size are reproduced from that table; the DNA served to infer D and trimming. This sample's table lists some 180,000 clones. About 6% of the sample lies in the top ten.

CDR1 and CDR2 are read off the germline V gene (reference sequence) as SGHNT and YYREEE. Germline trimming amounts to 4 bases on V and 5 bases on J, with 5 as the count of junction bases outside the gene matches. The CDR3 sequence holds 13 residues, the cysteine and phenylalanine included. The sequence is cut down to CDR3 DNA, 39 bases in frame from base 1. This sample is part of a study of cytomegalovirus exposure and HLA in healthy donors (dated by TCRdb to the late 2010s). Study-wide context: In an earlier analysis of approximately 500 of the donors, around 300 Gb of sequence data and some 100 million unique TCR beta sequences from about 190 million T cells were reported. About 320 gigabases of sequencing data and approximately 80 million unique TCR sequences were included in an early release covering several hundred HLA-typed donors. Among the roughly 390 genotyped donors, around 81% belonged to the genetic ancestry cluster associated with self-reported Caucasian donors. The study was designed to test whether signatures of past pathogen exposure could be identified by cataloging public T cell receptors. Using immunosequencing, the study profiled T cell repertoires from approximately 700 subjects and related those repertoires to cytomegalovirus serostatus. In addition to the first cohort of 666 subjects, a separate validation cohort of 120 different subjects was used. To predict cytomegalovirus infection status, the study brought together high-throughput TCR immunosequencing, statistical association of individual TCRs with disease status, and machine learning. A later analysis re-examined previously published TCR beta repertoires from several hundred donors and added high-resolution HLA genotyping to investigate patterns of TCR occurrence. Rather than drawing on any new phenotypic data, the later analysis identified candidate immune exposures from TCR beta sequences and the way those sequences occurred across donors. To decide whether each TCR beta V gene segment behaved as functional or pseudogenic, an earlier analysis of some 600 of the donors relied on high-throughput TCR beta sequencing. Donor age, sex, ethnicity and CMV serostatus were collected together with the repertoire data. Genome-wide SNP genotypes for about 60% of the roughly 670 donors were used in a later genetic analysis, which treated that subset as a discovery cohort. Every discovery cohort repertoire had been produced on one sequencing platform. Class I and class II HLA loci were covered by the typing at four-digit resolution. Typing coverage differed by locus: A, B, C, DRB1 and DQB1 were typed in about 620-640 donors, DQA1 in about 510, DPA1 in roughly 590, and DPB1 in about 450. Because of strong linkage in the cohort, a handful of DR-DQ haplotypes were treated as single units for association and clustering. On average, around 230,000 unique TCR beta nucleotide sequences were sequenced per donor among more than 350 genotyped donors of the cohort, with roughly a sixth of those sequences being non-productive.

General findings and caveats noted by the study authors: Assigning TCR associations to individual alleles was difficult when HLA alleles, especially DR and DQ, strongly co-occurred. Immune exposure information for the cohort was limited to CMV serostatus. A few of the identified cytomegalovirus-associated TCR beta chains were confirmed in vitro to be specific for cytomegalovirus antigens. The authors suggested that the approach could potentially be extended to other disease states and immunological phenotypes. Compared with the approximately 670-donor mean, donors in an Asian-associated ancestry cluster had fewer N-insertions in productive TCRs, according to a later genetic analysis. In a later analysis, some 17,000 TCR beta sequences were associated with specific HLA alleles at a false discovery rate of 0.05. The classifier was reported to diagnose cytomegalovirus status with high specificity and sensitivity in both the original and validation cohorts. Only TCR beta chains were sequenced in this cohort, and the absence of alpha or paired-chain data limited detectable features. HLA typing was unavailable for some donors at each locus, so association tests used only the typed subset. A later analysis found that most CMV-associated TCR beta chains appeared HLA-restricted, with HLA associations seemingly driven largely by CMV exposure. Correlated functional status among segregating V segments might reflect linkage disequilibrium, but an unknown experimental factor could not be ruled out. Across donors, most TCR sequences were observed very rarely, whereas some public TCRs were present in many individuals. A total of 164 TCR beta chains were listed by the study as associated with cytomegalovirus. In a later analysis, HLA-associated TCR beta chains showed more clonal expansion and lower generation probabilities than non-associated chains that were equally common. In a later genetic analysis, a missense DCLRE1C variant was associated with V-gene and J-gene trimming of TCR beta chains, and the association was replicated in an independent cohort. A later analysis reported that several top co-occurrence clusters appeared linked to parvovirus B19, influenza, CMV and Epstein-Barr virus. A further reported finding was that TCR beta sequences accurately predicted the HLA-A and HLA-B alleles for most subjects in the first cohort. Sequencing depth was assumed to be roughly uniform across donors in the presence/absence analyses, though that assumption may not hold. The 87-base-pair reads could not distinguish some IMGT-functional V segments, including TRBV6-2 and TRBV6-3, so those segments were excluded. The earlier analysis of around 600 of the donors excluded approximately 17 rarely observed V segments, including chromosome 9 orphons, because counts were too low. A cluster of highly shared sequence variants was judged likely to represent a technical artifact of the sequencing pipeline. In a later analysis, the rate of TCR association differed among HLA loci, with DRB1 alleles having the most associated TCRs and HLA-C alleles having the fewest. In an earlier analysis of 587 of the donors, most TCR beta V segments appeared in productive rearrangements about 90% or about 30% of the time, broadly matching IMGT annotations.

Sequenced material: PBMCs. In this chain, TRBV5-4 is recombined with TRBJ2-7, and TRBD1 aligns with 8 junction nucleotides. The TCR originated in a young man in good health and CMV-seronegative. The DNA sequence follows: TGTGCCAGCAGCGTTGACAGGGGAGACGAGCAGTACTTC. Its product reads: CASSVDRGDEQYF.